Only a few counts were recorded for the clone carrying this T cell receptor (beta chain). This entry is derived from a study of T-cell reconstitution after alpha-beta-depleted transplantation in children. This CDR3 spans 17 amino acids. The V gene end was trimmed by 1 base and the J gene end by 1 base; junction bases not matched to a gene: 9. Unique molecular identifiers were incorporated when the TCRbeta library was constructed. TCRdb reprocessed the PCR reads with MiXCR, giving one entry per CDR3 protein. This sample yields about 540,000 distinct CDR3 sequences, of which around 16% are seen a single time; less than 4% belongs to the top ten.

This specimen was PBMCs from the stem cell graft donor, taken from the stem cell graft. The genes are TRBV12-3 or TRBV12-4 and TRBJ2-7, with 8 bases that match TRBD2. This sequence was found in a human donor who donated a stem cell graft to a child with acute lymphoblastic leukemia. CDR3 loop: CASSLERIAGLSYEQYF. DNA of the CDR3: TGTGCCAGCAGTTTAGAACGGATAGCGGGGCTTTCCTACGAGCAGTACTTC.